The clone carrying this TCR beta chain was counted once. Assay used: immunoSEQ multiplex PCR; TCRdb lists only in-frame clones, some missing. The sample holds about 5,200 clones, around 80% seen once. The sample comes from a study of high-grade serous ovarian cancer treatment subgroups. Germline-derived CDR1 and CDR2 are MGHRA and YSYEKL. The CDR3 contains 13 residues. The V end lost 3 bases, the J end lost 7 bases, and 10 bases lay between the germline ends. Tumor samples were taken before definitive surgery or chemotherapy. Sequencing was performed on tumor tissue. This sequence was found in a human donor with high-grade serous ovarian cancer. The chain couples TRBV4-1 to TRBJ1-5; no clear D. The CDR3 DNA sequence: TGCGCCAGCAGCCAGCCCCTTGGACAGCCCCAGCATTTT. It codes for CASSQPLGQPQHF.